This TCR beta chain is drawn from a study of T cells in Graves' hyperthyroidism and ophthalmopathy. Study-wide findings and caveats: Using 13 V-J features, a model discriminated ophthalmopathy from stable hyperthyroidism. Expanded thyroid clonotypes (above 0.001) were mostly also found in blood.

Only one count was recorded for this clonotype. Its antigen is unidentified. This CDR3 has 14 residues. Trimming at V came to 2 bases and at J to 6 bases, leaving 6 bases not matched to a gene. Using about 10 ml of fresh peripheral blood, PBMCs were prepared. Using RNA transcripts as the source, TCR beta CDR3 regions were amplified. TCR CDR3 regions were first amplified by RT-PCR with HTBI primers. In TCRdb, the multiplex PCR reads were re-called with MiXCR into one record per CDR3 protein. The sample comprises 300,000 to 500,000 distinct CDR3 sequences, 11% to 15% of which are singletons, and 25% to 30% rests with the top ten.

The chain recombines TRBV12-3 or TRBV12-4 with TRBJ1-2; 7 nucleotides align to TRBD1. Input material: blood. The receptor's source is a man aged 45 to 65 with Graves' ophthalmopathy. CDR3 sequence reads: CASSLYTGTDGYTF. For the CDR3, the DNA is TGTGCCAGCAGTTTATACACCGGGACAGATGGCTACACCTTC.